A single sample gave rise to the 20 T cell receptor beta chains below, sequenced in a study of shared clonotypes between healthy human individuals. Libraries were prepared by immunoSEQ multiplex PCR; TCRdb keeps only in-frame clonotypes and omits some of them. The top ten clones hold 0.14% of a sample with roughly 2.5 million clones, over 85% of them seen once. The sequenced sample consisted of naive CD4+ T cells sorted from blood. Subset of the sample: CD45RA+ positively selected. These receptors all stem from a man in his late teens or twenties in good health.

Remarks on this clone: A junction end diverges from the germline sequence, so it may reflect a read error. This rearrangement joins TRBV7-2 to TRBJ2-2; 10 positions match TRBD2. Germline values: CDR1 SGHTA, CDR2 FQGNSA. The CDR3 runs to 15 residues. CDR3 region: CASSLAGEITGELFF. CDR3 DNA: TGTGCCAGCAGCCTAGCGGGAGAAATCACCGGGGAGCTGTTTTTT.

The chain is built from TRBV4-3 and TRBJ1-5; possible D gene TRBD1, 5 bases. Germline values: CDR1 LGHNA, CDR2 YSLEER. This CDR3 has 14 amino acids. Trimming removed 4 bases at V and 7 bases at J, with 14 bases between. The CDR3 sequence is CASSLGGVGQPQHF. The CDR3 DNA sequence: TGCGCCAGCAGCCTGGGGGGGGTAGGGCAGCCCCAGCATTTT.

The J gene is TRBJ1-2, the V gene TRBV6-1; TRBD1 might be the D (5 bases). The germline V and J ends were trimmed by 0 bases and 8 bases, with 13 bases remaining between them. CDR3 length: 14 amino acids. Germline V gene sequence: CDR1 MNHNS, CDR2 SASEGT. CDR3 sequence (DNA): TGTGCCAGCAGTGAAGCAGGGGAAATAAGGGGCTACACCTTC. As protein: CASSEAGEIRGYTF.

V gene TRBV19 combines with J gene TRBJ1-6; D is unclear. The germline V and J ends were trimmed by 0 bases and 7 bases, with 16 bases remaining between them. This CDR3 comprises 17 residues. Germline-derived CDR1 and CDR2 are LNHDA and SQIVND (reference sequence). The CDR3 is CASSIDRPALWNSPLHF. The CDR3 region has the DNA TGTGCCAGTAGTATAGATCGGCCAGCACTATGGAATTCACCCCTCCACTTT.

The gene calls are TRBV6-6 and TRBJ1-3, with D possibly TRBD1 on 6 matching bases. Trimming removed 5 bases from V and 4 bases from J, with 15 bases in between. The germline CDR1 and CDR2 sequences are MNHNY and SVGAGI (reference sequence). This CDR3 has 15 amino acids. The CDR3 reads CASSPPVGGGNTIYF. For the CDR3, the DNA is TGTGCCAGCAGTCCCCCGGTGGGGGGCGGAAACACCATATATTTT.

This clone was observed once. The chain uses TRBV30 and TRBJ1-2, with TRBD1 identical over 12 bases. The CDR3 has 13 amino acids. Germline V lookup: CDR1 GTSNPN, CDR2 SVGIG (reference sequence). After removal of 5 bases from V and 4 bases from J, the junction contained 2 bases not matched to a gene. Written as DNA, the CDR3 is TGTGCCTGGGGGACAGGGGGCCGCTATGGCTACACCTTC. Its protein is CAWGTGGRYGYTF.

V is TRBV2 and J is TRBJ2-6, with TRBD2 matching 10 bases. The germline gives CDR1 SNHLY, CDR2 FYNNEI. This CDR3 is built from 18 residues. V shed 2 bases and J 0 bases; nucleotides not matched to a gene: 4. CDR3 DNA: TGTGCCAGCAGTGAAAGGGCTAGCGGGGGCTCTGGGGCCAACGTCCTGACTTTC. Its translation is CASSERASGGSGANVLTF.

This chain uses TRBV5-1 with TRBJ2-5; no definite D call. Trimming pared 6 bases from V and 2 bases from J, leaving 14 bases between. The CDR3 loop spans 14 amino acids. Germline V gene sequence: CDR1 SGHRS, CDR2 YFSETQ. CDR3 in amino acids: CASKGTSFQETQYF. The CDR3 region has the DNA TGCGCCAGCAAGGGAACTTCCTTTCAAGAGACCCAGTACTTC. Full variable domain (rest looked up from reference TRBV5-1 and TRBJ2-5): KAGVTQTPRYLIKTRGQQVTLSCSPISGHRSVSWYQQTPGQGLQFLFEYFSETQRNKGNFPGRFSGRQFSNSRSEMNVSTLELGDSALYLCASKGTSFQETQYFGPGTRLLVL.

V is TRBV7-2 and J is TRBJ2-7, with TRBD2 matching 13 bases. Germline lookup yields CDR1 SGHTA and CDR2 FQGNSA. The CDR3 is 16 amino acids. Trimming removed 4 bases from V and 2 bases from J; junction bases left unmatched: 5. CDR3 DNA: TGTGCCAGCAGCTCCCAAGGACTAGCGGGGGCCTACGAGCAGTACTTC. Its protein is CASSSQGLAGAYEQYF.

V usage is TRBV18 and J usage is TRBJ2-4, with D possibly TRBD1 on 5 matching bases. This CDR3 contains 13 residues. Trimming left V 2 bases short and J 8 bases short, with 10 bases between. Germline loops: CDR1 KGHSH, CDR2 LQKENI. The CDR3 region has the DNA TGTGCCAGCTCACCAGGGGCGCCGTACATTCAGTACTTC. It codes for CASSPGAPYIQYF. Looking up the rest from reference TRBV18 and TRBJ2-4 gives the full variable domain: NAGVMQNPRHLVRRRGQEARLRCSPMKGHSHVYWYRQLPEEGLKFMVYLQKENIIDESGMPKERFSAEFPKEGPSILRIQQVVRGDSAAYFCASSPGAPYIQYFGAGTRLSVL.

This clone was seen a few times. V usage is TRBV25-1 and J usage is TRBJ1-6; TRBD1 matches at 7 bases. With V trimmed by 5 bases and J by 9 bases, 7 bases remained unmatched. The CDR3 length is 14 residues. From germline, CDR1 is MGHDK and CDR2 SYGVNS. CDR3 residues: CASSLTGSRSPLHF. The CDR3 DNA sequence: TGTGCCAGCAGTCTGACAGGGTCACGTTCACCCCTCCACTTT.

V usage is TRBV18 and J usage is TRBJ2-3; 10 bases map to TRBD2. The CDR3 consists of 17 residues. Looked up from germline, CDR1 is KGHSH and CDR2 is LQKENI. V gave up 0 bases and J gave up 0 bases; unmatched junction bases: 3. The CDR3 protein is CASSPPLTSGSTDTQYF. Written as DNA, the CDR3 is TGTGCCAGCTCACCACCCCTGACTAGCGGGAGCACAGATACGCAGTATTTT.

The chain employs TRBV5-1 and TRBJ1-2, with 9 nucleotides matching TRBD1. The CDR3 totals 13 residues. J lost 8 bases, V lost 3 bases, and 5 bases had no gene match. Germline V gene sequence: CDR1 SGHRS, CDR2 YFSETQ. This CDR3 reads CASSWGDRDGYTF. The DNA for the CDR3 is TGCGCCAGCAGCTGGGGGGACAGGGACGGCTACACCTTC.

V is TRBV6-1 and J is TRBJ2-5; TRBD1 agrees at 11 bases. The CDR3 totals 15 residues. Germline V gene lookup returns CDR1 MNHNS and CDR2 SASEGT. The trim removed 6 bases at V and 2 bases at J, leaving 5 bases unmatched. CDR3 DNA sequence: TGTGCCAGCAGAGCCCGGGACAGGGGGCAAGAGACCCAGTACTTC. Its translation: CASRARDRGQETQYF.

As DNA, the CDR3 is TGTGCCATCAAGGCCCCTTCCGCCAAAAACAATGAGCAGTTCTTC. Translated, it gives CAIKAPSAKNNEQFF. This chain connects TRBV10-3 to TRBJ2-1; D unresolved. The CDR3 loop spans 15 amino acids. CDR1 is ENHRY, CDR2 SYGVKD, per germline. Deletions cut 7 bases from V and 5 bases from J, with 18 bases between.

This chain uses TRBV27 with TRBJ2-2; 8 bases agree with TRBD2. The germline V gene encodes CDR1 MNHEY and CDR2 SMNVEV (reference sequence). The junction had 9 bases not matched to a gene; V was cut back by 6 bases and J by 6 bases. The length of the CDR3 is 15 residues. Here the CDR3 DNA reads TGTGCCAGCAGCCCCCCGGGGGGGCGTGCCGGGGAGCTGTTTTTT. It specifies CASSPPGGRAGELFF.

The CDR3 nucleotides read TGTGCCTGGAGTTCTAGCGGGGGAACCGGCGAGCAGTACTTC. The encoded protein is CAWSSSGGTGEQYF. The chain joins TRBV30 to TRBJ2-7, with 10 bases aligning to TRBD2. Trimming at V came to 2 bases and at J to 6 bases, leaving 7 bases not matched to a gene. The germline CDR1 and CDR2 sequences are GTSNPN and SVGIG (reference sequence). The CDR3 is made up of 14 amino acids.

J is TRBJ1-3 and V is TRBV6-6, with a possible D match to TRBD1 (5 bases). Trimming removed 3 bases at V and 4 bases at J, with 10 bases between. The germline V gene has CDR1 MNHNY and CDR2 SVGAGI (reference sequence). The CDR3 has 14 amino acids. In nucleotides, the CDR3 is TGTGCCAGCAGTTATGCAGGGCGAGGAAACACCATATATTTT. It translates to CASSYAGRGNTIYF.

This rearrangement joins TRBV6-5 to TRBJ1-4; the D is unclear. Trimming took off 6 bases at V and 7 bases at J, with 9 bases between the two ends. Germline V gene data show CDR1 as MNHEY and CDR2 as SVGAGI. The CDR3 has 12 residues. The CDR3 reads CASSRNLEKLFF. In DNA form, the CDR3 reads TGTGCCAGCAGCCGAAACCTTGAAAAACTGTTTTTT.

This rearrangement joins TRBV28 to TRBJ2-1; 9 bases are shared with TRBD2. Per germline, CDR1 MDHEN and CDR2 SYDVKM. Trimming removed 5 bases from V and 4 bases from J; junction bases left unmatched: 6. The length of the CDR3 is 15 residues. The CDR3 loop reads CASSQPSGTYNEQFF. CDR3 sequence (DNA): TGTGCCAGCAGTCAACCTAGCGGGACTTACAATGAGCAGTTCTTC.